The T cell receptor beta chain under discussion was sequenced for a study of T cell repertoires in cytomegalovirus infection. Whole-study context: Shared public TCR beta signatures pointed to both CMV infection and a matching HLA type.

From the reads, TCRdb called clonotypes with MiXCR, one entry per CDR3 protein. The sample has about 230,000 distinct CDR3 sequences; 22% are singletons. The sample holds a few counts of this clonotype. The antigen remains unidentified. V was trimmed by 6 bases and J by 4 bases, leaving 12 bases between them. The V gene's germline CDR1 is SQVTM and CDR2 ANQGSEA. This CDR3 contains 12 residues. Study-wide points: There were carriers of CMV plus the relevant HLA, and cumulative public TCR beta family frequency identified them. HLA-C-restricted, CMV-specific TCR beta clonotypes were dominant ex vivo.

The receptor was isolated from a human donor in good health (CMV status not recorded). Some clones in this sample may be carry-over from other donors' samples. The sequencing sample was made of CD8+ T cells from PBMCs. J is TRBJ1-1 and V is TRBV29-1, with D possibly TRBD1 on 6 matching bases. CDR3 sequence (DNA): TGCAGCGTAAACAGGGCGGCCACTGAAGCTTTCTTT. This translates into CSVNRAATEAFF. The variable domain in full, completed from reference TRBV29-1 and TRBJ1-1, reads SAVISQKPSRDICQRGTSLTIQCQVDSQVTMMFWYRQQPGQSLTLIATANQGSEATYESGFVIDKFPISRPNLTFSTLTVSNMSPEDSSIYLCSVNRAATEAFFGQGTRLTVV.